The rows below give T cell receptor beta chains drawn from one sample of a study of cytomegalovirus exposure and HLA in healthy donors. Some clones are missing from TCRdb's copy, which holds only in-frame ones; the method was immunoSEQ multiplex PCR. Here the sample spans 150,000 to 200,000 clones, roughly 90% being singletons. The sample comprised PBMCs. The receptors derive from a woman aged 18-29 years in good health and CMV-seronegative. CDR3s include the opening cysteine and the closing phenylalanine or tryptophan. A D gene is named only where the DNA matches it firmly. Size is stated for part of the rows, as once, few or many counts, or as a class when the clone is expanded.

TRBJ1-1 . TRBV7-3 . TGTGCCAGCAGCTCCTCGGGGGATAACACTGAAGCTTTCTTT CASSSSGDNTEAFF
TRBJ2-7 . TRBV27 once TGTGCCAGCAGAACCGGGTCCAAGGTGGGCGAGCAGTACTTC CASRTGSKVGEQYF
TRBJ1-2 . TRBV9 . TGTGCCAGCAGCGTAGCGGCTCGGGGGGCGGATTATGGCTACACCTTC CASSVAARGADYGYTF
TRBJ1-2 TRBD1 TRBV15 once TGTGCCACCAGCAGGGTGACCGGGACAGGGGGTTATGGCTACACCTTC CATSRVTGTGGYGYTF
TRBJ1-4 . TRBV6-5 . TGTGCCAGCCGCCTGACTATGGTCGGGGATGAAAAACTGTTTTTT CASRLTMVGDEKLFF
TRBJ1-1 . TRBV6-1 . TGTGCCAGCAGTAGAGGGGGACGGGGCACTGAAGCTTTCTTT CASSRGGRGTEAFF
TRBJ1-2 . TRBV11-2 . TGTGCCAGCAGCCAAGACAGGTTGAGGGGCTACACCTTC CASSQDRLRGYTF
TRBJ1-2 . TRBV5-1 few TGCGCCAGCAGCTTCCCCGACAGTGGTGAGGGCTACACCTTC CASSFPDSGEGYTF
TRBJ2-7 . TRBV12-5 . TGTGCTAGTGGCACCCGTAGGGGTAGCTCCTACGAGCAGTACTTC CASGTRRGSSYEQYF
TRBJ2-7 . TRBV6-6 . TGTGCCAGCAGACCGAGAGGAGGGGGGGCGCAGAACGAGCAGTACTTC CASRPRGGGAQNEQYF